The present T cell receptor beta chain was sequenced within a study of T cell responses to AZD1222 COVID-19 vaccine. Study-level results: The donor cohort was predominantly white British with a female majority, and clonal diversity may have been underestimated. Baseline antibody screening turned up just five to seven seropositive AZD1222 recipients. Nearly half of spike-specific TCRs reportedly go after variant regions that carry no mutations. Receipt of two AZD1222 doses was followed by a rise in Spike-specific TCR breadth and depth.

Germline V gene sequence: CDR1 SGHAT, CDR2 FQNNGV. The CDR3 spans 12 residues. Trimming left V 1 base short and J 8 bases short, with 6 bases between. Method: immunoSEQ multiplex PCR; TCRdb's copy keeps in-frame clones and lacks some. The table has about 200,000 clones, approximately 94% seen once; the top ten hold around 1%. Regarding this clone: Its target is not known.

The chain uses TRBV11-2 and TRBJ2-1; no clear D gene. The source is an adult who received the AZD1222 COVID-19 vaccine. This specimen was peripheral blood, taken 28 days after the second AZD1222 dose. CDR3 region: CASSLGRDEQFF. The CDR3 nucleotides read TGTGCCAGCAGCTTAGGAAGGGATGAGCAGTTCTTC.